This TCR beta chain was sequenced during a study of shared T cell receptors in the human thymus. Trimming at V came to 2 bases and at J to 4 bases, leaving 15 bases not matched to a gene. Germline CDR1 reads SQVTM; CDR2 reads ANQGSEA. The CDR3 spans 19 residues. Repertoires were generated with immunoSEQ multiplex PCR, while TCRdb's copy carries only in-frame clones and drops some. The sample holds about 500,000 clones; about 84% are singletons and the top ten take more than 0.01%. This sample also appeared in a second study, on human thymus T cells. That work states: Resected material from corrective heart surgery provided the thymus tissue analysed. Repertoires sampled from thymus and blood appeared biased in V and J gene usage. Unrelated individuals were reported by related research to share highly overlapping thymic repertoires.

V usage is TRBV29-1 and J usage is TRBJ2-7; 15 bases line up with TRBD2. The receptor comes from a boy under two years old with a congenital heart defect. Sequenced sample: thymocytes. CDR3 in DNA: TGCAGCGTTGAAAAGTCCCCGGGACTAGCGGGAGGCCTCACATACGAGCAGTACTTC. This translates into CSVEKSPGLAGGLTYEQYF.